These 21 T cell receptor beta chains were all obtained from the same sample, sequenced in a study of blood T cell repertoires in COVID-19. Sequencing used immunoSEQ multiplex PCR; TCRdb keeps in-frame clones, though not all of them. This table has about 65,000 clones, approximately 94% appearing once. Sequencing was carried out using peripheral blood. Source of these receptors: a man aged 70 or older with active COVID-19.

V is TRBV21-1 and J is TRBJ1-4; the D call in the table, TRBD1, was not verified against the DNA. TRBV21-1 is described as a pseudogene. This CDR3 contains 15 residues. The CDR3 loop reads CASNLKTGGGEKLFF. CDR3 DNA: TGTGCCAGCAACCTGAAGACAGGGGGGGGTGAAAAACTGTTTTTT.

The chain joins TRBV19 to TRBJ1-3, with D perhaps TRBD1 (6 bases). Trimming shortened V by 7 bases and J by 2 bases, and 21 bases separated the two germline ends. The CDR3 length is 17 residues. CDR1 is LNHDA and CDR2 is SQIVND in the germline V gene (reference sequence). This CDR3 reads CASMVSGTPGPGNTIYF. In DNA form, the CDR3 reads TGTGCCAGTATGGTGTCCGGGACACCGGGACCTGGAAACACCATATATTTT. The whole variable domain, filled in from reference TRBV19 and TRBJ1-3, reads DGGITQSPKYLFRKEGQNVTLSCEQNLNHDAMYWYRQDPGQGLRLIYYSQIVNDFQKGDIAEGYSVSREKKESFPLTVTSAQKNPTAFYLCASMVSGTPGPGNTIYFGEGSWLTVV.

A single count supports this clone. J is TRBJ2-5 and V is TRBV5-1; D gene ambiguous. Trimming removed 2 bases at V and 2 bases at J, with 19 bases between. Germline CDR1 reads SGHRS; CDR2 reads YFSETQ. CDR3 size: 17 residues. The CDR3 protein is CASSFGGTNWWQETQYF. Written as DNA, the CDR3 is TGCGCCAGCAGCTTTGGCGGAACTAACTGGTGGCAAGAGACCCAGTACTTC.

This chain connects TRBV3-1 (or the pseudogene TRBV3-2) to TRBJ2-7; TRBD1 matches 7 bases. The CDR3 is made up of 15 amino acids. Trimming removed 0 bases from V and 3 bases from J; junction bases left unmatched: 5. CDR1 and CDR2 from the germline V gene are LGHDT and YNNKEL (reference sequence). Here the CDR3 reads CASSQDPTGFYEQYV. CDR3 sequence (DNA): TGTGCCAGCAGCCAAGATCCGACAGGGTTCTACGAGCAGTACGTC.

This sequence joins TRBV2 and TRBJ2-5; TRBD2 agrees at 11 bases. Germline lookup yields CDR1 SNHLY and CDR2 FYNNEI. V trimming: 4 bases; J trimming: 5 bases; junction bases outside the gene matches: 6. The CDR3 totals 15 residues. The CDR3 here is CASSVASGGLETQYF. CDR3 sequence (DNA): TGTGCCAGCAGTGTCGCTAGCGGGGGGTTGGAGACCCAGTACTTC.

This chain uses TRBV7-6 with TRBJ2-4; TRBD1 agrees at 9 bases. J lost 11 bases, V lost 1 base, and 9 bases had no gene match. The CDR3 has 15 amino acids. Germline CDR1 reads SGHVS; CDR2 reads FNYEAQ. CDR3 coding DNA: TGTGCCAGCAGCTTAGGAGGGCGGGACAGGGAATTTCAGTACTTC. As protein: CASSLGGRDREFQYF.

V is TRBV7-2 and J is TRBJ2-3; 9 bases are a match to TRBD2. The CDR3 is made up of 16 amino acids. Trimming removed 1 base from V and 2 bases from J; junction bases left unmatched: 4. In germline, CDR1 is SGHTA, CDR2 FQGNSA. CDR3 coding DNA: TGTGCCAGCAGCTTAGTAGCGGGGGTATCCACAGATACGCAGTATTTT. It encodes CASSLVAGVSTDTQYF. The variable domain in full, completed from reference TRBV7-2 and TRBJ2-3, reads GAGVSQSPSNKVTEKGKDVELRCDPISGHTALYWYRQSLGQGLEFLIYFQGNSAPDKSGLPSDRFSAERTGGSVSTLTIQRTQQEDSAVYLCASSLVAGVSTDTQYFGPGTRLTVL.

This sequence joins TRBV11-2 and TRBJ1-2; no definite D call. Germline V lookup: CDR1 SGHAT, CDR2 FQNNGV. CDR3 length: 14 residues. Between the trimmed V and J ends, which lost 0 bases and 2 bases, there was a span of 7 bases. CDR3 DNA sequence: TGTGCCAGCAGCTTAGACCGGGAGAACTATGGCTACACCTTC. It translates to CASSLDRENYGYTF.

The chain combines TRBV5-5 with TRBJ2-7; the D is unclear. Germline V CDR1 and CDR2: SGHKS, YYEKEE (reference sequence). The CDR3 sequence is 15 residues long. V was pared by 1 base and J by 2 bases, with 13 bases between. CDR3 loop: CASSLSAGYTYEQYF. In DNA, the CDR3 is TGTGCCAGCAGCTTGAGTGCAGGTTACACCTACGAGCAGTACTTC.

The J gene is TRBJ2-1, the V gene TRBV6-5; 7 bases line up with TRBD2. V was clipped by 0 bases and J by 0 bases; unmatched bases: 2. The CDR3 is made up of 16 amino acids. Germline V gene sequence: CDR1 MNHEY, CDR2 SVGAGI. The CDR3 DNA reads as TGTGCCAGCAGTTACTCTCTAGCGGCCTCCTACAATGAGCAGTTCTTC. Translated, it gives CASSYSLAASYNEQFF.

This clone was counted a few times. J is TRBJ1-5 and V is TRBV4-1, with 8 bases lining up with TRBD1. This CDR3 has 18 residues. CDR1 MGHRA and CDR2 YSYEKL come from the germline V gene. V was pared by 1 base and J by 3 bases, with 11 bases of the junction left unmatched. The CDR3 loop reads CASSQVVGRGRDNQPQHF. The CDR3 DNA reads TGCGCCAGCAGCCAAGTGGTGGGCAGGGGGCGCGACAATCAGCCCCAGCATTTT.

This chain links TRBV28 with TRBJ2-5; tentative D call: TRBD2 (7 bases). The CDR3 length is 14 residues. CDR1 and CDR2 (germline): MDHEN, SYDVKM. V was pared by 3 bases and J by 2 bases, with 10 bases between. The CDR3 spells CASSLGGQQETQYF. CDR3 sequence (DNA): TGTGCCAGCAGTTTGGGGGGGCAGCAAGAGACCCAGTACTTC. The full variable domain, completed using reference TRBV28 and TRBJ2-5, is DVKVTQSSRYLVKRTGEKVFLECVQDMDHENMFWYRQDPGLGLRLIYFSYDVKMKEKGDIPEGYSVSREKKERFSLILESASTNQTSMYLCASSLGGQQETQYFGPGTRLLVL.

The J gene is TRBJ1-3, the V gene TRBV10-3; 9 bases line up with TRBD1. V shed 6 bases and J 3 bases; nucleotides not matched to a gene: 9. Germline CDR1 and CDR2: ENHRY and SYGVKD. The CDR3 is 16 residues long. As DNA, the CDR3 is TGTGCCATCAGGGTTGGACAGGGGACTGGTGGAAACACCATATATTTT. This encodes CAIRVGQGTGGNTIYF.

The chain carries TRBV18 and TRBJ2-1; 9 bases map to TRBD2. Unmatched junction bases numbered 4, after V lost 3 bases and J lost 4 bases. The germline V gene encodes CDR1 KGHSH and CDR2 LQKENI. The CDR3 consists of 15 residues. As DNA, the CDR3 is TGTGCCAGCTCACCTCTAGCGGGGTCATACAATGAGCAGTTCTTC. This gives the protein CASSPLAGSYNEQFF.

J is TRBJ1-6 and V is TRBV27; TRBD1 might be the D (5 bases). The CDR3 totals 13 residues. CDR1 and CDR2 from the germline V gene are MNHEY and SMNVEV (reference sequence). Trimming removed 4 bases at V and 7 bases at J, with 8 bases between. CDR3 sequence (DNA): TGTGCCAGCAGTTCCAGGGAAAATTCACCCCTCCACTTT. Translated, it gives CASSSRENSPLHF.

The chain joins TRBV10-3 to TRBJ2-1; 13 positions match TRBD2. The ends lost 2 bases at V and 7 bases at J; junction bases unmatched: 8. The CDR3 covers 17 residues. Germline CDR1 and CDR2: ENHRY and SYGVKD. The CDR3 DNA reads TGTGCCATCAGTGAGGACCTACTAGCGGGGGGGCCGAATGAGCAGTTCTTC. Its protein product is CAISEDLLAGGPNEQFF.

The chain combines TRBV10-3 with TRBJ2-5; no firm D call. Trimming left V 11 bases short and J 5 bases short, with 12 bases between. CDR3 length: 11 residues. Germline V gene data show CDR1 as ENHRY and CDR2 as SYGVKD. The CDR3 coding sequence is TGTGCCTCCGCAGGTGGGGAGACCCAGTACTTC. The encoded protein is CASAGGETQYF.

The chain couples TRBV7-8 to TRBJ2-7; TRBD2 agrees at 7 bases. Germline assignment: CDR1 SGHVS and CDR2 FQNEAQ. The ends lost 4 bases at V and 6 bases at J; junction bases unmatched: 9. This CDR3 has 14 amino acids. The CDR3 sequence is CASSWGGGSLEQYV. CDR3 sequence (DNA): TGTGCCAGCAGCTGGGGCGGGGGTAGTCTCGAGCAGTACGTC.

Here the CDR3 reads CASSLGVGGDTGELFF. The DNA of the CDR3 is TGCGCCAGCAGCCTGGGGGTGGGGGGTGACACCGGGGAGCTGTTTTTT. The rearrangement uses TRBV4-1 and TRBJ2-2; the D gene is possibly TRBD2 (6 bases). The CDR3 sequence is 16 residues long. Germline-derived CDR1 and CDR2 are MGHRA and YSYEKL. The V and J ends lost 4 bases and 3 bases respectively, with 15 bases between them.

The rearrangement uses TRBV7-8 and TRBJ2-2; 7 positions match TRBD2. The germline V gene has CDR1 SGHVS and CDR2 FQNEAQ. V lost 5 bases, J lost 3 bases, and 15 bases stayed unmatched. This CDR3 is 18 amino acids long. The CDR3 reads CASSPRGMAGVHTGELFF. CDR3 sequence (DNA): TGTGCCAGCAGCCCCCGGGGGATGGCGGGGGTTCACACCGGGGAGCTGTTTTTT.

This rearrangement joins TRBV6-1 to TRBJ1-4; D call uncertain. This CDR3 comprises 16 residues. V lost 1 base and J lost 5, with 14 bases in between. CDR1 is MNHNS and CDR2 is SASEGT in the germline V gene. In nucleotides, the CDR3 is TGTGCCAGCAGTGAAGGTTCTCGTCAGGCAAATGAAAAACTGTTTTTT. Translated, it gives CASSEGSRQANEKLFF.